This entry lists 24 T cell receptor beta chains sequenced from one sample in a study of blood T cell repertoires in COVID-19. Assay: immunoSEQ multiplex PCR; the TCRdb copy retains only in-frame clones and omits some. This table has approximately 300,000 clones, 84% appearing once. The sample was peripheral blood. These receptors all stem from a person aged 65 to 85 with COVID-19, enrolled during active disease.

The chain has TRBV29-1 and TRBJ2-2; D is perhaps TRBD1 (5 bases). Germline V gene data show CDR1 as SQVTM and CDR2 as ANQGSEA. The CDR3 extends over 13 amino acids. V shed 1 base and J shed 6 bases, with 9 bases lying between them. CDR3 sequence: CSVEVTGAGELFF. The CDR3 DNA sequence: TGCAGCGTTGAAGTTACAGGCGCCGGGGAGCTGTTTTTT.

This chain uses TRBV6-5 with TRBJ1-2; 7 nucleotides align to TRBD1. In germline, CDR1 is MNHEY, CDR2 SVGAGI. The trim removed 7 bases at V and 4 bases at J, leaving 9 bases unmatched. The CDR3 runs 14 residues. CDR3 nucleotide sequence: TGTGCCAGCACCCCCCAGGGGGTATCCTATGGCTACACCTTC. Its translation is CASTPQGVSYGYTF.

This chain joins TRBV6-5 and TRBJ1-6; D is ambiguous. V lost 4 bases and J 10 bases, leaving 20 bases between the germline ends. Per the germline V gene, CDR1 is MNHEY and CDR2 is SVGAGI. CDR3 length equals 16 residues. The CDR3 DNA reads TGTGCCAGCAGTTCCCGCCCTTTCGGGTCTAGATCACCCCTCCACTTT. Translating gives CASSSRPFGSRSPLHF.

CDR3 residues: CASSVAAGGYNEQFF. CDR3 sequence (DNA): TGTGCCAGCAGCGTAGCGGCAGGGGGCTACAATGAGCAGTTCTTC. The rearrangement uses TRBV9 and TRBJ2-1; 7 bases align to TRBD1. Germline loops: CDR1 SGDLS, CDR2 YYNGEE. There are 15 residues in the CDR3. J lost 3 bases, V lost 0 bases, and 3 bases had no gene match.

The table lists this clone with a count of one. The CDR3 DNA follows: TGTGCCAGCAGTCGAGGACAGTTCACCACCTACGAGCAGTACTTC. It encodes CASSRGQFTTYEQYF. This chain connects TRBV7-8 to TRBJ2-7, with D possibly being TRBD1 (6 bases). This CDR3 spans 15 amino acids. Trimming shortened V by 6 bases and J by 2 bases, and 17 bases separated the two germline ends. Germline lookup yields CDR1 SGHVS and CDR2 FQNEAQ.

This clone was found a few times. J is TRBJ2-2 and V is TRBV4-2, with D maybe TRBD1 (6 bases). Trimming removed 4 bases at V and 6 bases at J, with 6 bases between. The CDR3 is made up of 12 amino acids. Germline values: CDR1 LGHNA, CDR2 YNFKEQ. CDR3 sequence (DNA): TGTGCCAGCAGCCGGGGGCCCGGGGAGCTGTTTTTT. Encoded protein: CASSRGPGELFF.

This chain uses TRBV2 with TRBJ1-4; 11 bases agree with TRBD1. CDR1 is SNHLY, CDR2 FYNNEI, per germline. This CDR3 is 13 amino acids long. V shed 6 bases, J shed 8 bases, and the junction held 2 bases outside the gene matches. This chain's CDR3 is CASSRDRGEKLFF. The DNA for the CDR3 is TGTGCCAGCAGCCGGGACAGGGGGGAAAAACTGTTTTTT.

This chain links TRBV19 with TRBJ1-1; D gene unclear. Trimming removed 5 bases from V and 3 bases from J, with 10 bases in between. The CDR3 spans 13 residues. From germline, CDR1 is LNHDA and CDR2 SQIVND (reference sequence). For the CDR3, the DNA is TGTGCCAGTAGTCCCTCCGGGGACACTGAAGCTTTCTTT. Amino acid sequence: CASSPSGDTEAFF.

This clone was detected many times. V gene TRBV6-1 combines with J gene TRBJ2-1, with 12 bases fitting TRBD2. This CDR3 has 18 residues. J gave up 6 bases and V 3 bases, and 12 bases lay outside the gene matches. Germline V gene sequence: CDR1 MNHNS, CDR2 SASEGT. The CDR3 spells CASSDRASGGVPGNEQFF. The CDR3 DNA follows: TGTGCCAGCAGTGACAGGGCTAGCGGGGGGGTCCCGGGCAATGAGCAGTTCTTC.

The rearrangement joins TRBV24-1 to TRBJ2-3; D possibly corresponds to TRBD1 (7 bases). Germline values: CDR1 KGHDR, CDR2 SFDVKD. Deletions cut 3 bases from V and 6 bases from J, with 12 bases between. This CDR3 is 14 amino acids long. The CDR3 here is CATSDAGQRDTQYF. The CDR3 bases are TGTGCCACCAGTGATGCGGGACAGAGGGATACGCAGTATTTT.

This clone has more than one count but fewer than ten. The chain's CDR3 is CASSLTATGAGNTIYF. The CDR3 DNA sequence: TGTGCCAGCAGCTTAACCGCGACAGGGGCTGGAAACACCATATATTTT. V and J are TRBV7-2 and TRBJ1-3; TRBD1 matches 8 bases. The CDR3 length is 16 residues. From germline, CDR1 is SGHTA and CDR2 FQGNSA. The trim removed 2 bases at V and 2 bases at J, leaving 5 bases unmatched.

V usage is TRBV28 and J usage is TRBJ2-7; TRBD1 agrees at 9 bases. CDR1 and CDR2 (germline): MDHEN, SYDVKM. The CDR3 contains 14 residues. After removal of 6 bases from V and 0 bases from J, the junction contained 3 bases not matched to a gene. CDR3 sequence: CASRSQGASYEQYF. The CDR3 nucleotides are TGTGCCAGCAGGTCACAGGGGGCCTCCTACGAGCAGTACTTC. Full variable domain (missing parts from reference TRBV28 and TRBJ2-7): DVKVTQSSRYLVKRTGEKVFLECVQDMDHENMFWYRQDPGLGLRLIYFSYDVKMKEKGDIPEGYSVSREKKERFSLILESASTNQTSMYLCASRSQGASYEQYFGPGTRLTVT.

The CDR3 DNA reads TGTGCCAGCAGCTTAGAGGTGTTGGGGACAGGGTCCTACGAGCAGTACTTC. This codes for CASSLEVLGTGSYEQYF. The gene calls are TRBV7-2 and TRBJ2-7; TRBD1 agrees at 9 bases. Germline assignment: CDR1 SGHTA and CDR2 FQGNSA. V lost 1 base, J lost 1 base, and 8 bases stayed unmatched. The CDR3 loop spans 17 amino acids.

The V call is TRBV5-1, the J call TRBJ2-7; 8 bases agree with TRBD2. The CDR3 covers 14 residues. Trimming removed 5 bases from V and 5 bases from J; junction bases left unmatched: 9. CDR1 is SGHRS, CDR2 YFSETQ, per germline. The CDR3 sequence is CASSPRGGVDEQYF. The CDR3 nucleotides read TGCGCCAGCAGTCCCCGGGGGGGGGTCGACGAGCAGTACTTC.

The chain is built from TRBV7-3 and TRBJ2-3; D remains unclear. The CDR3 has 11 residues. Per the germline V gene, CDR1 is SGHTA and CDR2 is FQGTGA. V was cut by 5 bases and J by 8 bases, with 8 bases left in between. Here the CDR3 reads CASSLSSTQYF. CDR3 DNA: TGTGCCAGCAGCCTGTCCAGTACGCAGTATTTT. The entire variable domain, with the rest obtained from reference TRBV7-3 and TRBJ2-3, is as follows: GAGVSQTPSNKVTEKGKYVELRCDPISGHTALYWYRQSLGQGPEFLIYFQGTGAADDSGLPNDRFFAVRPEGSVSTLKIQRTERGDSAVYLCASSLSSTQYFGPGTRLTVL.

In the case of this clone: This clone may be a read error of a much larger clone one base away. The chain recombines TRBV6-2 or TRBV6-3 with TRBJ1-1, with a tentative D call TRBD1 (5 bases). Trimming removed 2 bases at V and 3 bases at J, with 13 bases between. Germline V lookup: CDR1 MNHEY, CDR2 SVGEGT. This CDR3 is built from 15 residues. CDR3: CASSYAGPPYTEAFF. The CDR3 DNA sequence: TGTGCCAGCAGTTACGCGGGGCCACCTTACACTGAAGCTTTCTTT.

This chain uses TRBV28 with TRBJ2-7; D perhaps matches TRBD1 (6 bases). V gave up 5 bases and J gave up 3 bases, with 14 bases separating them. The CDR3 length is 14 residues. Germline V lookup: CDR1 MDHEN, CDR2 SYDVKM. CDR3 DNA: TGTGCCAGCAGTCAAACGGACAGATACTACGAGCAGTACTTC. It yields the protein CASSQTDRYYEQYF.

The chain combines TRBV5-4 with TRBJ2-1; 8 bases line up with TRBD2. In germline, CDR1 is SGHNT, CDR2 YYREEE (reference sequence). Trimming removed 2 bases from V and 8 bases from J; junction bases left unmatched: 6. The CDR3 totals 14 residues. CDR3 nucleotide sequence: TGTGCCAGCAGCTTAACGGGAGGGTCGGATGAGCAGTTCTTC. Translation: CASSLTGGSDEQFF.

This chain uses TRBV7-9 with TRBJ1-1, with 8 bases lining up with TRBD1. Trimming removed 6 bases from V and 1 base from J; junction bases left unmatched: 7. Per germline, CDR1 SEHNR and CDR2 FQNEAQ (reference sequence). The CDR3 contains 15 residues. CDR3 sequence reads: CASRHRQGRNTEAFF. The CDR3 DNA follows: TGTGCCAGCAGGCACAGACAGGGGAGGAACACTGAAGCTTTCTTT.

The chain uses TRBV9 and TRBJ1-2; perhaps TRBD1 as D (5 bases). Germline V gives CDR1 SGDLS, CDR2 YYNGEE. The CDR3 has 15 amino acids. V was clipped by 2 bases and J by 0 bases, with 11 bases between them. The CDR3: CASSVTGTTNYGYTF. The DNA of the CDR3 is TGTGCCAGCAGCGTCACAGGTACTACTAACTATGGCTACACCTTC.

This clone was counted a few times. V and J are TRBV3-1 (or the pseudogene TRBV3-2) and TRBJ1-5; D may be TRBD1 (5 bases). V was trimmed by 3 bases and J by 3 bases, leaving 9 bases between them. This CDR3 has 14 residues. Germline V gene sequence: CDR1 LGHDT, CDR2 YNNKEL (reference sequence). CDR3 residues: CASSQDTVNQPQHF. The CDR3 DNA reads TGTGCCAGCAGCCAGGACACGGTCAATCAGCCCCAGCATTTT.

This chain joins TRBV5-4 and TRBJ2-7; 7 positions agree with TRBD1. Per germline, CDR1 SGHNT and CDR2 YYREEE (reference sequence). Trimming at V came to 4 bases and at J to 4 bases, leaving 14 bases not matched to a gene. The CDR3 is made up of 16 amino acids. Written as DNA, the CDR3 is TGTGCCAGCAGCGTAGGACACGTCGGACAGGCTTACGAGCAGTACTTC. It yields the protein CASSVGHVGQAYEQYF.

The chain uses TRBV6-5 and TRBJ1-4; D uncertain. The CDR3 covers 15 residues. CDR1 and CDR2 (germline): MNHEY, SVGAGI. Trimming removed 9 bases at V and 8 bases at J, with 22 bases between. CDR3 in amino acids: CASSAGSGPQEKLFF. The DNA of the CDR3 is TGTGCCAGTAGCGCCGGGAGCGGGCCACAAGAAAAACTGTTTTTT.

The gene calls are TRBV5-1 and TRBJ1-4, with D unclear. V lost 6 bases and J 3 bases, leaving 12 bases between the germline ends. This CDR3 is built from 14 residues. The germline V gene has CDR1 SGHRS and CDR2 YFSETQ. This chain's CDR3 is CASKPEGANEKLFF. As DNA, the CDR3 is TGCGCCAGCAAGCCGGAGGGTGCTAATGAAAAACTGTTTTTT.